This T cell receptor (beta chain) was identified during a study of control samples from healthy donors and cancer patients. Sequencing was performed with immunoSEQ multiplex PCR; in TCRdb, only in-frame clones are kept and a portion is missing. The table shows 190,000 or so clones, with over 80% occurring only once. V was shortened by 5 bases and J by 6 bases, with 16 bases between the two germline ends. Germline V gives CDR1 LGHDT, CDR2 YNNKEL (reference sequence). CDR3 length: 14 amino acids. This clonotype was obtained from a man between 18 and 29 years old in good health. Specimen: blood. The chain uses TRBV3-1 (or the pseudogene TRBV3-2) and TRBJ2-5; perhaps TRBD1 as D (6 bases). The CDR3 region is CASSSEGDGKTQYF. As DNA, the CDR3 is TGTGCCAGCAGCTCCGAGGGGGACGGGAAGACCCAGTACTTC.